These T cell receptor beta chains were read from a single sample in a study of cytomegalovirus exposure and HLA in healthy donors. Produced via immunoSEQ multiplex PCR; TCRdb's table is partial and in-frame only. The table lists around 120,000 clones. The specimen sequenced was PBMCs. These receptors all come from a man in his fifties in good health and CMV-seronegative. Both conserved end residues are part of each CDR3. Fields, in order: V gene, D gene, J gene, CDR3 protein. A D gene is named only where the DNA matches it firmly.

V gene: TRBV5-1; D gene: TRBD1; J gene: TRBJ2-7; CDR3 protein: CASSLRDRGHYEQYF
V gene: TRBV5-4; D gene: TRBD2; J gene: TRBJ2-5; CDR3 protein: CASSVQTSGEETQYF
V gene: TRBV6-5; D gene: TRBD1; J gene: TRBJ2-5; CDR3 protein: CASSSTGGGETQYF
V gene: TRBV18; D gene: -; J gene: TRBJ1-2; CDR3 protein: CASSDSKYGYTF
V gene: TRBV28; D gene: TRBD1; J gene: TRBJ1-5; CDR3 protein: CASSARTGGNKSNQPQHF
V gene: TRBV6-5; D gene: -; J gene: TRBJ2-7; CDR3 protein: CASSRQALSSYEQYF
V gene: TRBV19; D gene: -; J gene: TRBJ2-1; CDR3 protein: CASSREEGSYNEQFF
V gene: TRBV29-1; D gene: TRBD1; J gene: TRBJ1-1; CDR3 protein: CSVVNRGRAFF
V gene: TRBV4-1; D gene: -; J gene: TRBJ1-2; CDR3 protein: CASSRPGGRDGYGYTF
V gene: TRBV5-8; D gene: TRBD2; J gene: TRBJ2-1; CDR3 protein: CASSPSIGLAGYNEQFF
V gene: TRBV10-3; D gene: TRBD2; J gene: TRBJ2-5; CDR3 protein: CAISVPSGDPQYF
V gene: TRBV20-1; D gene: -; J gene: TRBJ1-2; CDR3 protein: CSAFSGYGYTF
V gene: TRBV18; D gene: -; J gene: TRBJ2-1; CDR3 protein: CASSPPQGIRSEQFF
V gene: TRBV19; D gene: -; J gene: TRBJ1-3; CDR3 protein: CASSIAVSGNTIYF
V gene: TRBV30; D gene: -; J gene: TRBJ1-2; CDR3 protein: CAWSFRGSSNYGYTF
V gene: TRBV5-4; D gene: TRBD2; J gene: TRBJ2-1; CDR3 protein: CASSGGLGMIGEQFF
V gene: TRBV5-1; D gene: TRBD2; J gene: TRBJ2-1; CDR3 protein: CASSIQTSGSWSEQFF
V gene: TRBV18; D gene: TRBD1; J gene: TRBJ2-7; CDR3 protein: CASSPSGTGFYEQYF
V gene: TRBV5-1; D gene: -; J gene: TRBJ1-1; CDR3 protein: CASSLRQAGNTEAFF
V gene: TRBV11-3; D gene: TRBD2; J gene: TRBJ2-7; CDR3 protein: CASSAPSGRPHEQYF
V gene: TRBV2; D gene: TRBD1; J gene: TRBJ1-5; CDR3 protein: CASSELGQGVQPQHF
V gene: TRBV7-9; D gene: -; J gene: TRBJ1-2; CDR3 protein: CASSSHRSGYTF
V gene: TRBV19; D gene: -; J gene: TRBJ1-1; CDR3 protein: CASSIQGTTNTEAFF
V gene: TRBV25-1; D gene: TRBD2; J gene: TRBJ2-7; CDR3 protein: CASSDPAGAGYEQYF
V gene: TRBV5-4; D gene: -; J gene: TRBJ2-7; CDR3 protein: CASSLFGGPSEQYF
V gene: TRBV18; D gene: -; J gene: TRBJ2-5; CDR3 protein: CASSPTEETQYF
V gene: TRBV5-1; D gene: -; J gene: TRBJ2-5; CDR3 protein: CASSFQGGQETQYF
V gene: TRBV30; D gene: TRBD1; J gene: TRBJ1-5; CDR3 protein: CAWSVTTGNQPQHF
V gene: TRBV29-1; D gene: TRBD1; J gene: TRBJ2-5; CDR3 protein: CSVEGRDRGRETQYF
V gene: TRBV21-1; D gene: -; J gene: TRBJ2-7; CDR3 protein: CASRGDSSYEQYF
V gene: TRBV6-1; D gene: -; J gene: -; CDR3 protein: CASSVSTGSYEQYF
V gene: TRBV6-6; D gene: TRBD2; J gene: TRBJ2-2; CDR3 protein: CASILGGGAGELFF
V gene: TRBV6-5; D gene: -; J gene: TRBJ1-2; CDR3 protein: CASRNGEGGREGYTF
V gene: TRBV30; D gene: -; J gene: TRBJ2-7; CDR3 protein: CAWSDHRTWRGEQYF
V gene: TRBV4-1; D gene: TRBD1; J gene: TRBJ2-7; CDR3 protein: CASSQDQGAILYEQYF
V gene: TRBV4-2; D gene: -; J gene: TRBJ1-2; CDR3 protein: CASSQDGAGANYGYTF